This paragraph covers one T cell receptor (beta chain) sequence. Its cognate antigen is unknown. The germline V gene has CDR1 SNHLY and CDR2 FYNNEI. With 7 bases clipped from V and 0 bases from J, the junction kept 11 bases outside the gene matches. This CDR3 contains 16 residues. The data are from a study of liver allograft versus peripheral blood T cells. Study-level background: Repertoires of T cell receptors in transplanted livers were compared with recipients' peripheral blood repertoires.

Study findings and constraints: In liver allografts, T cell receptor repertoires reportedly differed from the repertoires found in peripheral blood.

MiXCR was run by TCRdb on the reads, yielding one entry per CDR3 protein. Of some 9,200 distinct CDR3 sequences in the sample, over 14% were seen once. The chain carries TRBV2 and TRBJ1-2, with 7 bases identical to TRBD1. This TCR was sampled from a human patient who had a liver transplant. Some T cells may be supplied by the graft donor. The CDR3 sequence: CASTEGAWGSNYGYTF. In nucleotides, the CDR3 is TGTGCCAGCACCGAGGGGGCTTGGGGATCTAACTATGGCTACACCTTC.